What follows describes a single T cell receptor (beta chain). The antigen remains undetermined. The data were obtained in a study of cytomegalovirus exposure and HLA in healthy donors. Primers for the PCR totalled 60 Vbeta and 13 Jbeta. The assay was immunoSEQ multiplex PCR, and TCRdb's table has in-frame clones only and misses some. The sample has about 190,000 clones; about three quarters are singletons. The V gene's germline CDR1 is SGHTA and CDR2 FQGNSA. Trimming shortened V by 5 bases and J by 0 bases, and 5 bases separated the two germline ends. This CDR3 spans 12 amino acids. Study-wide results and limits: Immune exposure information available was restricted to CMV serostatus.

The chain is built from TRBV7-2 and TRBJ2-7, with D unclear. This receptor was taken from a woman between 40 and 50 years old in good health and CMV-seronegative. The sequencing input was PBMCs. The DNA for the CDR3 is TGTGCCAGCAGCATCTCCTCCTACGAGCAGTACTTC. Translated, it gives CASSISSYEQYF.